This T cell receptor (beta chain) was captured in a study of T cell clonotyping in hematopoietic cell transplantation. Study at large: Recipients' pretransplant samples followed cytoreduction. Whole-study findings and limits: After transplant, recipient diversity fell while pathologically expanded clonotypes grew through day 180. Graft donor and pretransplant recipient Inverse Simpson Index values predicted broader posttransplant TCR diversity.

Germline lookup yields CDR1 SGHNT and CDR2 YYREEE (reference sequence). The V and J ends lost 7 bases and 9 bases respectively, with 17 bases between them. The CDR3 spans 13 residues. The time point is: recipient sample about 28 days before transplant, after cytoreduction. Recipients were bled about 28 days pretransplant and at posttransplant days 30, 100, 180. Here immunoSEQ multiplex PCR was the method, and the copy in TCRdb shows in-frame clones only, minus some. The sample has 25,000 to 30,000 clones, 93% seen once. A word on this clone: Its cognate antigen is unknown.

The chain has TRBV5-4 and TRBJ1-5; TRBD1 is a possible D gene (5 bases). Here the sequenced sample was peripheral blood mononuclear cells, taken before stem cell transplant. This TCR was recovered from a man over 45 with acute myeloid leukemia. Some clones in this sample may be carry-over from other donors' samples. In nucleotides, the CDR3 is TGTGCCAGCGCGCGGGACCGACAAACGCCCCAGCATTTT. It specifies CASARDRQTPQHF.